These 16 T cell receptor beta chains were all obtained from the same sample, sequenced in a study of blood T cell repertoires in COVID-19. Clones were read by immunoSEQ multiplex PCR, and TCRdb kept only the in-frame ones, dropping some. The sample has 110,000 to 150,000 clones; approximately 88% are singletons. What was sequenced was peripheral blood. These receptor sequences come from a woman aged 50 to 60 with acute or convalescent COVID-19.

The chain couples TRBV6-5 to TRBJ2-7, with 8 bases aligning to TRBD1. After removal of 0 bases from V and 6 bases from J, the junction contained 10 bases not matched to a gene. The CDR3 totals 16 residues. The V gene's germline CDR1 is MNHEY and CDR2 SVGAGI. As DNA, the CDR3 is TGTGCCAGCAGTTACTCCTCCGTGACAGGGGTATTCGAGCAGTACTTC. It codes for CASSYSSVTGVFEQYF.

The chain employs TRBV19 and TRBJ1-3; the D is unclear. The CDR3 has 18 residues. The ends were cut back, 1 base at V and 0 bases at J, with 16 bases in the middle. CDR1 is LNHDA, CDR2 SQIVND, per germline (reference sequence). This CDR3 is CASSIVGGGLLSGNTIYF. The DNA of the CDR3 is TGTGCCAGTAGTATAGTTGGCGGAGGACTGCTCTCTGGAAACACCATATATTTT.

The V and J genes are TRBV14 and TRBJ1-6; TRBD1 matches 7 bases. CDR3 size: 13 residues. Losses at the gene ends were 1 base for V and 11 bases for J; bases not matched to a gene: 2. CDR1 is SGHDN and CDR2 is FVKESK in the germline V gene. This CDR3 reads CASSQATGAPLHF. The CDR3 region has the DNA TGTGCCAGCAGCCAAGCTACAGGGGCACCCCTCCACTTT.

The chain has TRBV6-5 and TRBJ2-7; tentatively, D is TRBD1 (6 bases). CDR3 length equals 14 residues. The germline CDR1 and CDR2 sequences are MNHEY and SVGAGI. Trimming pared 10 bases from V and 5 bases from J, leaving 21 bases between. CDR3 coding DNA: TGTGCCATCCGGCCGGGGAGAGCAGGGGACGAGCAGTACTTC. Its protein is CAIRPGRAGDEQYF.

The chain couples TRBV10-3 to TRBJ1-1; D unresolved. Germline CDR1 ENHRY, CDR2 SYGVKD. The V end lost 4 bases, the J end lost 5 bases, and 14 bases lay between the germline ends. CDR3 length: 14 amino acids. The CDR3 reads CAISGTALGTEAFF. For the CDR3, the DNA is TGTGCCATCAGTGGGACTGCCTTGGGGACTGAAGCTTTCTTT.

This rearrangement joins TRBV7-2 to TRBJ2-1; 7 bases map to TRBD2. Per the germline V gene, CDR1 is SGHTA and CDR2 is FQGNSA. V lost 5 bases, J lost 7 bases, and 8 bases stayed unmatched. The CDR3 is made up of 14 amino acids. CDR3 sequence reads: CASSLGGSSNEQFF. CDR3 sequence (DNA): TGTGCCAGCAGCCTCGGCGGGAGTTCGAATGAGCAGTTCTTC.

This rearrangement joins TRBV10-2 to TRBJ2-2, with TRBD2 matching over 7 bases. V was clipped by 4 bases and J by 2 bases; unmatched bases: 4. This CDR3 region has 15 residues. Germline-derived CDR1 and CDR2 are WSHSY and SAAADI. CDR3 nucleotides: TGCGCCAGCAGTGCTAGCGGAGCCAACACCGGGGAGCTGTTTTTT. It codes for CASSASGANTGELFF.

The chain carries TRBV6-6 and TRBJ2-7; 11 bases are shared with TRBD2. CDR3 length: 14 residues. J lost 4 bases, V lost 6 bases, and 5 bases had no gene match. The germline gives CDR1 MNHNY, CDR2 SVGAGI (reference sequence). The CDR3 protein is CASRTSGIQYEQYF. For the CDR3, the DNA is TGTGCCAGCAGGACTAGCGGGATTCAGTACGAGCAGTACTTC.

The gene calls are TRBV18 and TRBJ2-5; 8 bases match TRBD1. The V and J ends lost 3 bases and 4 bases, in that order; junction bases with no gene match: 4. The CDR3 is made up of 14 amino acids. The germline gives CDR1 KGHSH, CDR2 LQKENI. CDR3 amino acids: CASSPLTGVETQYF. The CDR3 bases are TGTGCCAGCTCACCTTTGACAGGGGTAGAGACCCAGTACTTC. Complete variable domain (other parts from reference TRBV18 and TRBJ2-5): NAGVMQNPRHLVRRRGQEARLRCSPMKGHSHVYWYRQLPEEGLKFMVYLQKENIIDESGMPKERFSAEFPKEGPSILRIQQVVRGDSAAYFCASSPLTGVETQYFGPGTRLLVL.

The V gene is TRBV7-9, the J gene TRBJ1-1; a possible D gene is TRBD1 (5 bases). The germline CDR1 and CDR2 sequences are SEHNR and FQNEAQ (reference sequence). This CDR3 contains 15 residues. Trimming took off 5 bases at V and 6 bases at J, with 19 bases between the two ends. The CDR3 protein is CASSPGDGRVPEAFF. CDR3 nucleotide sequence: TGTGCCAGCAGCCCCGGGGACGGGAGGGTACCTGAAGCTTTCTTT.

CDR3 region: CATSDSPGQGEGGETQYF. CDR3 bases: TGTGCCACCAGTGATTCACCGGGACAGGGGGAGGGTGGCGAGACCCAGTACTTC. J is TRBJ2-5 and V is TRBV24-1, with 11 bases fitting TRBD1. Germline CDR1 and CDR2: KGHDR and SFDVKD. This CDR3 has 18 amino acids. Germline trimming cut 2 bases from V and 5 bases from J; bases unmatched to any gene: 12.

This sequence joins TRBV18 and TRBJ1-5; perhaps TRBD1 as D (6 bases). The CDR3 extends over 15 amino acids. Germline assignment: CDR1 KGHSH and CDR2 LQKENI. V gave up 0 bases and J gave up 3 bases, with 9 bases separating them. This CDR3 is CASSPPSGDNQPQHF. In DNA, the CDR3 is TGTGCCAGCTCACCACCTTCAGGGGACAATCAGCCCCAGCATTTT.

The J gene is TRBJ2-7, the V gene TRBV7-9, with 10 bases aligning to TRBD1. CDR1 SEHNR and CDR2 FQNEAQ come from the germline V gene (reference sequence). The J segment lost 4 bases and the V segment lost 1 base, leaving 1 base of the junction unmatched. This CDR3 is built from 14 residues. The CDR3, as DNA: TGTGCCAGCAGCTTAGGACAGGGGGCATACGAGCAGTACTTC. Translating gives CASSLGQGAYEQYF.

The CDR3 loop reads CASSLGLAGKGEQYF. CDR3 coding DNA: TGTGCCAGCAGCTTAGGACTAGCGGGAAAAGGCGAGCAGTACTTC. The V gene is TRBV7-9, the J gene TRBJ2-7, with 11 bases fitting TRBD2. The CDR3 length is 15 residues. V lost 1 base, J lost 6 bases, and 5 bases stayed unmatched. Germline V gene data show CDR1 as SEHNR and CDR2 as FQNEAQ (reference sequence).

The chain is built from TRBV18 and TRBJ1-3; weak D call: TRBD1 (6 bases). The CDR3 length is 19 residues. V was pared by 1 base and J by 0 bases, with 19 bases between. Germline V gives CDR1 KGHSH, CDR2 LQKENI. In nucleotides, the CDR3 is TGTGCCAGCTCACCACGAGGGACACCCCGGGCCATCTCTGGAAACACCATATATTTT. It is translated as CASSPRGTPRAISGNTIYF.

CDR3 in amino acids: CASTQGRGYTF. The CDR3 DNA sequence: TGTGCCAGCACCCAGGGTCGCGGCTACACCTTC. V gene TRBV6-5 combines with J gene TRBJ1-2; the D gene is possibly TRBD1 (5 bases). V lost 7 bases to trimming and J lost 8 bases, with 11 bases between them. Per the germline V gene, CDR1 is MNHEY and CDR2 is SVGAGI. CDR3 length: 11 amino acids.